This TCR beta chain was retrieved from a study of blood T cells in healthy people across ages. The CDR3 loop spans 16 amino acids. Trimming removed 10 bases at V and 0 bases at J, with 20 bases between. Germline V gene data show CDR1 as SGHRS and CDR2 as YFSETQ. For this clonotype: This could be a read error, since a much larger clone is one nucleotide away.

PCR was performed a second time for about 6 to 12 cycles using a sample-barcoded 5' primer and a J-beta primer mix. TCRdb fed the 5' RACE reads into MiXCR, producing one record per CDR3 protein. The profile covers hundreds of thousands of distinct CDR3 sequences, with about 30% appearing a single time and 15% to 19% taken by the ten largest. The V and J genes are TRBV5-1 and TRBJ2-4; D may be TRBD2 (6 bases). Sequencing used blood. The origin of this receptor is a woman of 80 years or more in good health. The CDR3 coding sequence is TGCGCCTGTTCAGGCGGGGAATATTTAGCCAAAAACATTCAGTACTTC. Translation gives CACSGGEYLAKNIQYF.